This T cell receptor (beta chain) was documented in a study of cytomegalovirus exposure and HLA in healthy donors. General study points: Investigators reported fewer than 200 TCR beta chains as tied to cytomegalovirus.

Germline V lookup: CDR1 LGHNA, CDR2 YNFKEQ. The CDR3 has 18 residues. V gave up 4 bases and J gave up 3 bases; unmatched junction bases: 6. TCRdb's copy holds only in-frame clones and misses some; the assay was immunoSEQ multiplex PCR. Of about 71,000 clones in the sample, about 94% were seen once. This clone came up once. The antigen is not known. The origin of this receptor is a woman between 18 and 29 years old in good health and CMV-seronegative. The sample was PBMCs. The chain carries TRBV4-2 and TRBJ2-1, with TRBD2 matching 16 bases. In DNA form, the CDR3 reads TGTGCCAGCAGCCGGGGACTAGCGGGAGGGCCCATCTACAATGAGCAGTTCTTC. Translation: CASSRGLAGGPIYNEQFF.